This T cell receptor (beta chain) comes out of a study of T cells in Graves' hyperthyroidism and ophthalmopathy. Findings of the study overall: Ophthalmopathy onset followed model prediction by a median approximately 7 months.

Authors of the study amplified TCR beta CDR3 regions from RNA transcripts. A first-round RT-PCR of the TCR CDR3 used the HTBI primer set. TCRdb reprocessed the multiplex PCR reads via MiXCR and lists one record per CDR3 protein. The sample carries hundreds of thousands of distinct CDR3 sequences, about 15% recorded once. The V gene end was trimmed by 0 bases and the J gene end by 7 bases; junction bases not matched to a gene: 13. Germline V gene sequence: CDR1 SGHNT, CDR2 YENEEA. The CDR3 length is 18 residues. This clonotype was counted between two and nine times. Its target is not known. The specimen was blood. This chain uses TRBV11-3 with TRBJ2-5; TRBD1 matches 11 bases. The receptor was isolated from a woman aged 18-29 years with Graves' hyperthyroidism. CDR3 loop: CASSLDGHGRGTGGTQYF. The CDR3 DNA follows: TGTGCCAGCAGCTTAGACGGCCATGGGAGGGGGACAGGGGGGACCCAGTACTTC.